This T cell receptor (beta chain) was recorded in a study of blood T cell repertoires in COVID-19 (dated by TCRdb to 2020 to 2021). About the study as a whole: The collaborator samples originated in the United States, Italy and Spain and spanned the acute and convalescent phases of COVID-19. The material from the prospective study consisted of cDNA or gDNA derived from T cells, B-cell-depleted T cells, or PBMCs. The dataset comprised deeply sampled blood TCRbeta repertoires from subjects exposed to, actively infected with, or recovered from COVID-19. The repertoires were released in a freely available public database intended as a resource for research on the immune response to SARS-CoV-2. The samples were drawn from two sources: the first 160 participants of the ongoing ImmuneRACE study, and over 1,000 subjects contributed by 6 global collaborators. The sample metadata nearly always contained a de-identified subject ID, COVID-19 status, age in years and sex. Where HLA class I and class II types were available, the types were taken from metadata supplied by the sample provider, not from assay-based typing.

The paper's findings and limits, for the study overall: The quantity of clinical and demographic metadata differed by source and by participant and was supplied without curation.

V and J are truncated by 0 bases and 4 bases respectively, leaving an intervening sequence of 10 bases. CDR1 and CDR2, looked up from the germline V gene, are SNHLY and FYNNEI. Spanning cysteine to phenylalanine, the CDR3 consists of 15 amino acids. Kept here is only the CDR3 DNA, which spans 45 bases and is read in frame from base 1. For this clone: The specificity of this receptor is unknown. Qualities for individual bases were not recorded, and no much larger clone is one base off.

The immunoSEQ Assay, a bias-controlled multiplex PCR, was used to amplify TCRbeta CDR3 regions from genomic DNA. In the authors' own workflow: The number of nucleated cells in each sample was estimated from the amplification of reference gene primers within the assay. To quantify the absolute abundance of each unique TCRbeta CDR3 rearrangement, sequence reads were collapsed and filtered. Productive Simpson clonality was computed per sample as the square root of Simpson's diversity index over productive rearrangements. TCRdb took this table from immuneACCESS and kept in-frame rearrangements with V and J called. Such tables lack part of the clones; where checked against another copy, unresolved V genes explain under half of the gap, and the rest is unexplained. That table is the source of V, J and clone size, and D and trimming were worked out from the DNA. The sample table holds 100,000 to 150,000 clones, of which about 83% were seen once. The leading ten clones occupy over 5% of the sample.

The collaborating institutions used their own protocols to collect whole blood in K2EDTA tubes. For TCRbeta analysis, collaborators shipped samples as frozen whole blood, isolated PBMCs, or DNA extracted from either of those sample types. The chain employs TRBV2 and TRBJ1-5, with the D gene call left open. Sequenced material: peripheral blood. The receptor was derived from a man older than 75 with active or convalescent COVID-19. The DNA reads as follows: TGTGCCAGCAGTGAAGCGCTAATCACGAATCAGCCCCAGCATTTT. The encoded protein is CASSEALITNQPQHF.